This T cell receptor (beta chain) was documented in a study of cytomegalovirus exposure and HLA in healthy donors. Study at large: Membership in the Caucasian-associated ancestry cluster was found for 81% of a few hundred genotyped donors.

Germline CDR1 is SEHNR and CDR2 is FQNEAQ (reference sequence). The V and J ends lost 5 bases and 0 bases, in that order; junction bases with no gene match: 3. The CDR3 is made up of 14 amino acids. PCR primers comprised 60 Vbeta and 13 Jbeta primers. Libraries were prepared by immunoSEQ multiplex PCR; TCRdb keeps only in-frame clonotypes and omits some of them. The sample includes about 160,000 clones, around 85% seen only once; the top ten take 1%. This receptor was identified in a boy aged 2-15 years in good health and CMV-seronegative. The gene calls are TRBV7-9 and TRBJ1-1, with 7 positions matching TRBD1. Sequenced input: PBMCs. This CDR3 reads CASSRGQMNTEAFF. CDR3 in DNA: TGTGCCAGCAGCCGGGGACAGATGAACACTGAAGCTTTCTTT.